The 22 T cell receptor beta chains listed next were all sequenced from one sample in a study of T cells in Graves' hyperthyroidism and ophthalmopathy. Researchers amplified the TCR beta CDR3 regions from RNA transcripts. The HTBI primer set drove a first-round RT-PCR of the TCR CDR3. TCRdb used MiXCR to reprocess the multiplex PCR reads, holding one entry per CDR3 protein. The data contain some 340,000 distinct CDR3 sequences, roughly 13% of them singletons. The sample taken for sequencing was blood. These TCRs come from a woman aged 40 to 55 with Graves' ophthalmopathy.

In its sample, this clonotype was seen a few times. The rearrangement joins TRBV3-1 to TRBJ2-2; 7 bases match TRBD1. After removal of 1 base from V and 1 base from J, the junction contained 0 bases not matched to a gene. This CDR3 region has 15 residues. Germline lookup yields CDR1 LGHDT and CDR2 YNNKEL (reference sequence). The CDR3 here is CASSQGTGNTGELFF. DNA for the CDR3: TGTGCCAGCAGCCAAGGGACAGGGAACACCGGGGAGCTGTTTTTT. Together with reference TRBV3-1 and TRBJ2-2, the CDR3 gives the full variable domain: DTAVSQTPKYLVTQMGNDKSIKCEQNLGHDTMYWYKQDSKKFLKIMFSYNNKELIINETVPNRFSPKSPDKAHLNLHINSLELGDSAVYFCASSQGTGNTGELFFGEGSRLTVL.

Ten or more counts support this clonotype. The V and J genes are TRBV7-2 and TRBJ2-4; maybe TRBD1 (6 bases). The germline V and J ends were trimmed by 1 base and 2 bases, with 15 bases remaining between them. The CDR3 has 17 residues. Germline V lookup: CDR1 SGHTA, CDR2 FQGNSA. The CDR3 is CASSLDGGAGTKNIQYF. The CDR3 DNA is TGTGCCAGCAGCTTAGATGGGGGCGCGGGTACCAAAAACATTCAGTACTTC.

This clonotype was seen many times. The chain is built from TRBV6-1 and TRBJ1-5; no clear D gene. The germline gives CDR1 MNHNS, CDR2 SASEGT. V lost 2 bases and J 6 bases, leaving 11 bases between the germline ends. The CDR3 loop spans 14 amino acids. CDR3: CASSENYHSQPQHF. The CDR3 DNA reads as TGTGCCAGCAGTGAAAACTACCACAGTCAGCCCCAGCATTTT.

The chain joins TRBV9 to TRBJ1-4; D might be TRBD1 (5 bases). V shed 2 bases and J shed 5 bases, with 22 bases lying between them. CDR1 is SGDLS and CDR2 is YYNGEE in the germline V gene. The CDR3 covers 18 residues. The CDR3 region is CASSVGAGPSEGNEKLFF. CDR3 coding DNA: TGTGCCAGCAGCGTGGGAGCAGGGCCCAGCGAGGGGAATGAAAAACTGTTTTTT.

The table lists this clonotype with many counts. This rearrangement joins TRBV2 to TRBJ2-7; D not resolved. The CDR3 totals 11 residues. V shed 3 bases and J shed 12 bases, with 12 bases lying between them. Germline V CDR1 and CDR2: SNHLY, FYNNEI. CDR3 DNA sequence: TGTGCCAGCAGTGAGCTCCAAAGTCGGTACTTC. Its protein is CASSELQSRYF.

V usage is TRBV4-2 and J usage is TRBJ2-7, with a possible D match to TRBD1 (6 bases). The V gene's germline CDR1 is LGHNA and CDR2 YNFKEQ. V lost 0 bases and J 6 bases, leaving 15 bases between the germline ends. CDR3 length: 15 amino acids. Written as DNA, the CDR3 is TGTGCCAGCAGCCAAGAAGGGTGGACAGAACTCGAGCAGTACTTC. This encodes CASSQEGWTELEQYF.

This clonotype showed up many times. V is TRBV12-3 or TRBV12-4 and J is TRBJ2-5; 8 bases agree with TRBD2. J was trimmed by 3 bases and V by 5 bases; bases with no gene match: 11. The length of the CDR3 is 16 residues. The CDR3 spells CASSLLPPGGKETQYF. DNA for the CDR3: TGTGCCAGCAGTCTCCTTCCTCCGGGGGGGAAAGAGACCCAGTACTTC.

In this sample, this clonotype turned up many times. V is TRBV10-3 and J is TRBJ1-1; maybe TRBD1 (6 bases). Deletions cut 0 bases from V and 2 bases from J, with 13 bases between. Germline CDR1 ENHRY, CDR2 SYGVKD. The CDR3 is 16 amino acids. The CDR3 DNA is TGTGCCATCAGTGAGTCGGTTGGACAGCATAACACTGAAGCTTTCTTT. Translation gives CAISESVGQHNTEAFF.

This clonotype was detected many times. This chain joins TRBV20-1 and TRBJ2-7; 11 nucleotides match TRBD1. Germline loops: CDR1 DFQATT, CDR2 SNEGSKA (reference sequence). CDR3 length: 13 amino acids. V gave up 7 bases and J gave up 1 base; unmatched junction bases: 3. CDR3 coding DNA: TGCAGTGATAGGGACAGGGGGTCCTACGAGCAGTACTTC. Its protein product is CSDRDRGSYEQYF.

Comment on this clonotype: Being one base from a much bigger clone, this may be a read error. The J gene is TRBJ1-1, the V gene TRBV15, with D tentatively TRBD1 (5 bases). Trimming stripped 1 base from V and 8 bases from J, with 11 bases between. The germline V gene encodes CDR1 LNHNV and CDR2 YYDKDF (reference sequence). The CDR3 has 13 residues. Here the CDR3 DNA reads TGTGCCACCAGCAGAGGGGGGGGGAGCGAAGCTTTCTTT. It yields the protein CATSRGGGSEAFF.

As regards this clonotype: A much larger clone differs from this one at a single base, so this may be a read error. The V call is TRBV5-1, the J call TRBJ2-7, with D perhaps matching TRBD1 (5 bases). The V end lost 4 bases, the J end lost 6 bases, and 20 bases lay between the germline ends. This CDR3 has 15 residues. Germline V lookup: CDR1 SGHRS, CDR2 YFSETQ. The CDR3 coding sequence is TGCGCCAGCAGCCAGGGATGGCCGGGCCGAGGCGAGCAGTACTTC. Its translation is CASSQGWPGRGEQYF.

This clonotype was seen many times. The V and J genes are TRBV20-1 and TRBJ2-1, with 10 bases that match TRBD1. Germline CDR1 DFQATT, CDR2 SNEGSKA (reference sequence). The CDR3 has 14 amino acids. J was trimmed by 9 bases and V by 5 bases; bases with no gene match: 10. The CDR3, as DNA: TGCAGTGCTGACACCGGGACAGGGGTTGGTGAGCAGTTCTTC. Translation: CSADTGTGVGEQFF.

This clonotype showed up just a few times. The chain has TRBV6-1 and TRBJ1-2; 8 bases align to TRBD1. V lost 7 bases, J lost 4 bases, and 14 bases stayed unmatched. The CDR3 covers 16 residues. CDR1 is MNHNS and CDR2 is SASEGT in the germline V gene. CDR3 in DNA: TGTGCCAGCACCCGGGACCGGCTTGACAGGGGCTATGGCTACACCTTC. This translates into CASTRDRLDRGYGYTF.

This clonotype was found many times. The chain employs TRBV9 and TRBJ2-3, with TRBD2 as a possible D gene (6 bases). The CDR3 loop spans 15 amino acids. V lost 0 bases and J lost 4, with 12 bases in between. Per germline, CDR1 SGDLS and CDR2 YYNGEE. The chain's CDR3 is CASSVGGMGADTQYF. The CDR3, as DNA: TGTGCCAGCAGCGTAGGCGGGATGGGTGCAGATACGCAGTATTTT. Using reference TRBV9 and TRBJ2-3 for the parts outside the CDR3, the full variable domain is DSGVTQTPKHLITATGQRVTLRCSPRSGDLSVYWYQQSLDQGLQFLIQYYNGEERAKGNILERFSAQQFPDLHSELNLSSLELGDSALYFCASSVGGMGADTQYFGPGTRLTVL.

This clonotype was seen a handful of times. V usage is TRBV24-1 and J usage is TRBJ2-3; TRBD2 is a possible D gene (7 bases). This CDR3 region has 16 residues. Looked up from germline, CDR1 is KGHDR and CDR2 is SFDVKD. Trimming took 3 bases from V and 2 from J, leaving 14 bases between them. CDR3 in DNA: TGTGCCACCAGTGATCTACACGGGGGGCCCACAGATACGCAGTATTTT. Its protein is CATSDLHGGPTDTQYF.

The chain is built from TRBV5-1 and TRBJ1-4, with D unclear. The V end lost 6 bases, the J end lost 7 bases, and 19 bases lay between the germline ends. CDR3 length: 15 residues. The germline V gene has CDR1 SGHRS and CDR2 YFSETQ. CDR3 residues: CASKATTARLEKLFF. Here the CDR3 DNA reads TGCGCCAGCAAGGCAACCACAGCTAGACTTGAAAAACTGTTTTTT.

This clonotype has at least ten counts. The genes are TRBV27 and TRBJ1-6, with a weak D call TRBD1 (5 bases). The CDR3 covers 16 residues. V was trimmed by 5 bases and J by 6 bases, leaving 17 bases between them. Germline loops: CDR1 MNHEY, CDR2 SMNVEV (reference sequence). CDR3 nucleotides: TGTGCCAGCAGTCCCAAGCAGGGACGTATTAATTCACCCCTCCACTTT. Amino acid sequence: CASSPKQGRINSPLHF.

This clonotype was counted many times. The chain couples TRBV3-1 to TRBJ1-1, with unresolved D. The CDR3 loop spans 15 amino acids. The germline gives CDR1 LGHDT, CDR2 YNNKEL (reference sequence). Trimming took 0 bases from V and 4 from J, leaving 12 bases between them. CDR3 sequence reads: CASSQERWGGTEAFF. CDR3 nucleotide sequence: TGTGCCAGCAGCCAAGAGCGCTGGGGTGGCACTGAAGCTTTCTTT. Combining the CDR3 with reference TRBV3-1 and TRBJ1-1 gives the whole variable domain DTAVSQTPKYLVTQMGNDKSIKCEQNLGHDTMYWYKQDSKKFLKIMFSYNNKELIINETVPNRFSPKSPDKAHLNLHINSLELGDSAVYFCASSQERWGGTEAFFGQGTRLTVV.

This clonotype has ten or more counts. The genes are TRBV6-5 and TRBJ2-3; TRBD2 is a possible D gene (6 bases). This CDR3 spans 15 amino acids. V was cut by 5 bases and J by 2 bases, with 14 bases left in between. CDR1 and CDR2 (germline): MNHEY, SVGAGI. In nucleotides, the CDR3 is TGTGCCAGCAGTGGGCGGGACCGAGACACAGATACGCAGTATTTT. Its translation: CASSGRDRDTDTQYF.

This clonotype was seen ten or more times. The DNA of the CDR3 is TGCGCCAGCAGTGAGACGCAGAGCAATAAAGAGACCCAGTACTTC. Translation gives CASSETQSNKETQYF. V gene TRBV10-1 combines with J gene TRBJ2-5; D unresolved. The CDR3 totals 15 residues. With 2 bases removed from V and 3 bases from J, the gap between germline ends came to 13 bases. Germline CDR1 reads WNHNN; CDR2 reads SYGVQD (reference sequence).

V is TRBV11-2 and J is TRBJ1-4; possible D gene TRBD1, 5 bases. This CDR3 comprises 14 residues. Germline V gene sequence: CDR1 SGHAT, CDR2 FQNNGV. V dropped 3 bases and J dropped 5 bases, with 10 bases sitting between them. The CDR3 DNA reads TGTGCCAGCAGCTTCGCAGGGTGGAATGAAAAACTGTTTTTT. Residues: CASSFAGWNEKLFF.

This clonotype was observed a handful of times. J is TRBJ1-3 and V is TRBV6-1, with TRBD1 matching over 7 bases. The CDR3 sequence is 17 residues long. Germline V gene lookup returns CDR1 MNHNS and CDR2 SASEGT. V was pared by 5 bases and J by 0 bases, with 10 bases of the junction left unmatched. The chain's CDR3 is CASSPPGSGGSGNTIYF. The CDR3 DNA reads as TGTGCCAGCAGTCCACCCGGATCAGGGGGCTCTGGAAACACCATATATTTT.